These 4 T cell receptor beta chains share one sample of origin, sequenced in a study of blood T cell repertoires in COVID-19. TCRdb's table, derived via immunoSEQ multiplex PCR, lists solely in-frame clones and lacks some. The sample has around 200,000 clones, 75% to 90% seen once. The sample was PBMCs or T cells enriched from blood (not recorded which). These receptors all come from a man aged 25-45 years who had recovered from COVID-19.

The chain links TRBV15 to TRBJ2-6, with D uncertain. CDR1 and CDR2 (germline): LNHNV, YYDKDF (reference sequence). Trimming removed 1 base from V and 0 bases from J, with 4 bases in between. The length of the CDR3 is 15 residues. In nucleotides, the CDR3 is TGTGCCACCAGCAGAGCGGGCTCTGGGGCCAACGTCCTGACTTTC. Its translation: CATSRAGSGANVLTF.

The gene calls are TRBV5-5 and TRBJ2-5, with 8 bases that match TRBD2. The V and J ends lost 3 bases and 1 base, in that order; junction bases with no gene match: 5. The germline gives CDR1 SGHKS, CDR2 YYEKEE (reference sequence). The CDR3 loop spans 15 amino acids. The CDR3 nucleotides are TGTGCCAGCAGCTACCTCGGGGGGGGCCAAGAGACCCAGTACTTC. Amino acid sequence: CASSYLGGGQETQYF.

The chain recombines TRBV28 with TRBJ2-3; 9 bases match TRBD2. With 5 bases clipped from V and 3 bases from J, the junction kept 6 bases outside the gene matches. This CDR3 region has 15 residues. In germline, CDR1 is MDHEN, CDR2 SYDVKM. The CDR3 sequence: CASSGGSGRTDTQYF. The CDR3 region has the DNA TGTGCCAGCAGTGGGGGAAGCGGGAGGACAGATACGCAGTATTTT.

The CDR3 protein is CASSGTGGASGYTF. The CDR3 region has the DNA TGTGCCAGCAGTGGGACAGGGGGCGCGTCTGGCTACACCTTC. The chain combines TRBV27 with TRBJ1-2, with 12 bases aligning to TRBD1. V gave up 5 bases and J gave up 7 bases; unmatched junction bases: 5. The CDR3 consists of 14 residues. Germline assignment: CDR1 MNHEY and CDR2 SMNVEV (reference sequence).